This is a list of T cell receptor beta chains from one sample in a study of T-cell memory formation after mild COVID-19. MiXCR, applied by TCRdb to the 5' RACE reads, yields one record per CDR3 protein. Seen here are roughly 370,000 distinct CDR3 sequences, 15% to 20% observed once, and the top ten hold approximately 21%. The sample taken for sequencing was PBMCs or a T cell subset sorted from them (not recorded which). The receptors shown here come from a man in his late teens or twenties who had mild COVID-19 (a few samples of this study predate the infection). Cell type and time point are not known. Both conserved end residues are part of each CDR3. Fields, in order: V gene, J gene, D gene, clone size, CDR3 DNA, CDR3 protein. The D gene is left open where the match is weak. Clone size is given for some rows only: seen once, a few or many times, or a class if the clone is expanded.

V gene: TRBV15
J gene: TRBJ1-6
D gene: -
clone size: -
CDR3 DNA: TGTGCCACCGGGGGCGGTCGTAATTCACCCCTCCACTTT
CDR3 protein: CATGGGRNSPLHF

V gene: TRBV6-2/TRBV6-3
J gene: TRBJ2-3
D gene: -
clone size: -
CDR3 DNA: TGTGCCAGCAGACCCGGACACCTAGTCACAGATACGCAGTATTTT
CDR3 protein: CASRPGHLVTDTQYF

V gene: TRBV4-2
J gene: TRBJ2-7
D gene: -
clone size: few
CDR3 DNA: TGTGCCAGCAGCCCCCAGCACGGCGGCTCCTACGAGCAGTACTTC
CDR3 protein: CASSPQHGGSYEQYF

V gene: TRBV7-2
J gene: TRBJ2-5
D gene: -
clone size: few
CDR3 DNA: TGTGCCAGCAGCTTAGACCCCAGAGAGACCCAGTACTTC
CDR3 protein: CASSLDPRETQYF

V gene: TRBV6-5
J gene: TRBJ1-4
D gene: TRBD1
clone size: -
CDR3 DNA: TGTGCCAGCAGTCTAGGGACAGGGACTAATGAAAAACTGTTTTTT
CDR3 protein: CASSLGTGTNEKLFF

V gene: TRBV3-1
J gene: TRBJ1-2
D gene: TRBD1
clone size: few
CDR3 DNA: TGTGCCAGCAGCCAAGAGGGACAGGGAAAAAATGGCTACACCTTC
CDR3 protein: CASSQEGQGKNGYTF

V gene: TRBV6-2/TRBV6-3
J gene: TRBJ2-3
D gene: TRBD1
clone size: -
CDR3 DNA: TGTGCCAGCAGTGACGACAGGGCGCCCCTCACAGATACGCAGTATTTT
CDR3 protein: CASSDDRAPLTDTQYF

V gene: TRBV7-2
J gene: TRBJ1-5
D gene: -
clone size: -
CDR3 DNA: TGTGCCAGCAGCTTAGCGATCCATCAGCCCCAGCATTTT
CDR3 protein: CASSLAIHQPQHF

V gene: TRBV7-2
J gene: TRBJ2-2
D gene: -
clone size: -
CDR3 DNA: TGTGCCAGCAGCTTACCGCCCGGAAACACCGGGGAGCTGTTTTTT
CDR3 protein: CASSLPPGNTGELFF

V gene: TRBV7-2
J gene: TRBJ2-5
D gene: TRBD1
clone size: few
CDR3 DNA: TGTGCCAGCAGCTGGGGGACAGGGGGCATGGAGACCCAGTACTTC
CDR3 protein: CASSWGTGGMETQYF

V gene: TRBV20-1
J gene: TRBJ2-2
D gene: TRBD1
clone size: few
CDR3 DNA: TGCAGTGCTAGAGTGGCAGGGGGCGCGCCCGGGGAGCTGTTTTTT
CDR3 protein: CSARVAGGAPGELFF

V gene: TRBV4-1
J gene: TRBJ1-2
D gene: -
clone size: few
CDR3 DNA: TGCGCCAGCAGCCAAGGGTTAAGGTTAAGTGGCTACACCTTC
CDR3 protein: CASSQGLRLSGYTF

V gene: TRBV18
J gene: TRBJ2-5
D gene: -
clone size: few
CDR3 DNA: TGTGCCACCATGGGCCTCGGAGAGACCCAGTACTTC
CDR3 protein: CATMGLGETQYF

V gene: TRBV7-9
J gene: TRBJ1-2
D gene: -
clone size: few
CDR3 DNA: TGTGCCAGCAGCGTGCGACAGGCGGCTGGCTACACCTTC
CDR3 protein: CASSVRQAAGYTF

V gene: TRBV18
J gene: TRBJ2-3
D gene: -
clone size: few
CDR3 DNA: TGTGCCAGCTCACCGGGGTGGCCCGGCACAGATACGCAGTATTTT
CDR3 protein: CASSPGWPGTDTQYF

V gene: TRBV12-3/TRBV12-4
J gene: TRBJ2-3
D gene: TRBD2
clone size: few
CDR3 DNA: TGTGCCAGCAGTTTCTCCGCGGGGGTCACAGATACGCAGTATTTT
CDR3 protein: CASSFSAGVTDTQYF

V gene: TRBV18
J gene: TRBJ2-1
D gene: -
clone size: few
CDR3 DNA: TGTGCCAGCTCACCTAGGGGGGTTTCCTACAATGAGCAGTTCTTC
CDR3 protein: CASSPRGVSYNEQFF

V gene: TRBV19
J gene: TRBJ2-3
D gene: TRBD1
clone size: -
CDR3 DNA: TGTGCCAGTAGTATAGATGCCCGGGACAGCGATACGCAGTATTTT
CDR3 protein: CASSIDARDSDTQYF

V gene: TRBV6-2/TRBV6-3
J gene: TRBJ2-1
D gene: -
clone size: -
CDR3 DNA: TGTGCCAGCAGCCCCAGGCAGGGGGGCATTGAGCAGTTCTTC
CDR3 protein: CASSPRQGGIEQFF

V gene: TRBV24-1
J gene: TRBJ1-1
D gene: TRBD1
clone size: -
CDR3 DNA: TGTGCCACCAGTGATTCCCCAGGGGGGAACACTGAAGCTTTCTTT
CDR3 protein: CATSDSPGGNTEAFF

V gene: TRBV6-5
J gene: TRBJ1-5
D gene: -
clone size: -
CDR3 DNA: TGTGCCAGCGGGAGTAGTAGCAGCAATCAGCCCCAGCATTTT
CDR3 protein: CASGSSSSNQPQHF

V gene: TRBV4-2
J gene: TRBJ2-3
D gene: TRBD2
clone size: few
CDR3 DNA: TGTGCCAGCAGCCAAACTCCTAGCGGGGGGGCCGGCACAGATACGCAGTATTTT
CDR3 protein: CASSQTPSGGAGTDTQYF

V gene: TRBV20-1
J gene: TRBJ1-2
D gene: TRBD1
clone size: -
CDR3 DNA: TGCAGTGCTGACAGGGGATACTATGGCTACACCTTC
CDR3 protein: CSADRGYYGYTF

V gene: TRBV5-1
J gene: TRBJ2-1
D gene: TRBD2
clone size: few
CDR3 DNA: TGCGCCAGCAGAGAGCGGGGGAGGAACAATGAGCAGTTCTTC
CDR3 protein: CASRERGRNNEQFF

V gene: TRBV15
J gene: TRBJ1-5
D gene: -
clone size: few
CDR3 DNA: TGTGCCACCAGCACAGACAGTAACAATCAGCCCCAGCATTTT
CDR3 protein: CATSTDSNNQPQHF

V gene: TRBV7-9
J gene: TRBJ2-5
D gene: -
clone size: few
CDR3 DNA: TGTGCCAGCAGCTTAGGAGTTGGGGGTGGTGAAGAGACCCAGTACTTC
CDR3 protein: CASSLGVGGGEETQYF

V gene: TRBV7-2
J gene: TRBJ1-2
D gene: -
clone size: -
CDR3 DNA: TGTGCCAGCAGCCCGGCCTCGACCACGAACTATGGCTACACCTTC
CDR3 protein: CASSPASTTNYGYTF

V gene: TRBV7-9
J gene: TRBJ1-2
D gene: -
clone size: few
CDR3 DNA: TGTGCCAGCAGCCTCCGGGTTGGACCTGGGGGCTACACCTTC
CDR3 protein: CASSLRVGPGGYTF

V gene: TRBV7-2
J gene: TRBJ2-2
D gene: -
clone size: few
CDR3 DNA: TGTGCCAGCAGTCAAGTTGGGCAAGGGAACACCGGGGAGCTGTTTTTT
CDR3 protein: CASSQVGQGNTGELFF

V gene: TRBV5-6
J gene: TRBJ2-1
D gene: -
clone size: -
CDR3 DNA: TGTGCCAGCAGCTTCCGGGACCCAGAGGGGAATGAGCAGTTCTTC
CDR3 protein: CASSFRDPEGNEQFF

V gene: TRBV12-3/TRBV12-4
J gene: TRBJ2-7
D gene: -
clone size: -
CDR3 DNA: TGTGCCAGCAGTTTAGGGCCCGCACCCCACTACGAGCAGTACTTC
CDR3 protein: CASSLGPAPHYEQYF

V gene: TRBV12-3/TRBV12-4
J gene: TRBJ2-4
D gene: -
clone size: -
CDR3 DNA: TGTGCCAGCAGTATTAGGACAGAAAACATTCAGTACTTC
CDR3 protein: CASSIRTENIQYF

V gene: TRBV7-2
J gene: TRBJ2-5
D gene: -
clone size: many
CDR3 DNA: TGTGCCAGCAGCTTTCAGGGCAGCGTCGAAGAGACCCAGTACTTC
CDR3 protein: CASSFQGSVEETQYF

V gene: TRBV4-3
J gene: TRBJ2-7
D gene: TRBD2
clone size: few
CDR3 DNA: TGCGCCAGCAGCCAAGAGTCTAGCGGTTGGGGCGAGCAGTACTTC
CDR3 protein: CASSQESSGWGEQYF

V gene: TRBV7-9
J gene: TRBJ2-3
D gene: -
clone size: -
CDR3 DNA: TGTGCCAGCAGCTCTACGCGGGATAGCACAGATACGCAGTATTTT
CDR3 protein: CASSSTRDSTDTQYF

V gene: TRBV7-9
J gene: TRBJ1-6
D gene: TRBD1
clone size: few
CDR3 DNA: TGTGCCAGCAGCCAGGGAACCACGGCAGGGGGGTCCTATAATTCACCCCTCCACTTT
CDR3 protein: CASSQGTTAGGSYNSPLHF

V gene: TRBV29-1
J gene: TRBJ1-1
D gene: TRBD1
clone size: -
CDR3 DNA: TGCAGCGCCCGCACCCCAGGGGGCCGGACTGAAGCTTTCTTT
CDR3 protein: CSARTPGGRTEAFF

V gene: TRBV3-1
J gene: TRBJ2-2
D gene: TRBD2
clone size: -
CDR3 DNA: TGTGCCAGCAGCCAAGTGCCCAGCGGGGGCACGAACACCGGGGAGCTGTTTTTT
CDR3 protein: CASSQVPSGGTNTGELFF

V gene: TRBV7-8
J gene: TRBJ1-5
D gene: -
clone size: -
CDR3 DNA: TGTGCCAGCAGCTTAGCCGGAGGAGTGGCCCAGCATTTT
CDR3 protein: CASSLAGGVAQHF

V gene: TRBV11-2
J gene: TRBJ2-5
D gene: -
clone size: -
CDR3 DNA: TGTGCCAGCAGCTTAGGTCGGGGAGCAGGGGAGACCCAGTACTTC
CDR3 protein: CASSLGRGAGETQYF

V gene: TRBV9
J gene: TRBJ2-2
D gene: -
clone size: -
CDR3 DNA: TGTGCCAGCAGCGCAGTGACAGGATTAGGCACCGGGGAGCTGTTTTTT
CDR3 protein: CASSAVTGLGTGELFF

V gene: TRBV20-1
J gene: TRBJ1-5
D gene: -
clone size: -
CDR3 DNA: TGCAGTGTAACTCCGTTCAGCCGAACGACCAATCAGCCCCAGCATTTT
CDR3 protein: CSVTPFSRTTNQPQHF

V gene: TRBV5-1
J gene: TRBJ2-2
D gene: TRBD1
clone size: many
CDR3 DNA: TGCGCCAGCAGCCTGGTAGGGGGCGATTTCTCCGGGGAGCTGTTTTTT
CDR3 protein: CASSLVGGDFSGELFF

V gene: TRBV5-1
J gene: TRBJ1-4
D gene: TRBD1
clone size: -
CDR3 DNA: TGCGACAGCAGCTCCCAGGGGGCCCAGGGTGAAAAACTGTTTTTT
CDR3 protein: CDSSSQGAQGEKLFF

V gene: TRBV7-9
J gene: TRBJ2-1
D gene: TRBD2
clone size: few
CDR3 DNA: TGTGCCAGCAGTCCACCCACCGGGACTAGATTTTCCAATGAGCAGTTCTTC
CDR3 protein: CASSPPTGTRFSNEQFF

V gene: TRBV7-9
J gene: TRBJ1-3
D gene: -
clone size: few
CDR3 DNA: TGTGCCAGCAGCTTATTATCGAGCTCTGGAAACACCATATATTTT
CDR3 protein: CASSLLSSSGNTIYF

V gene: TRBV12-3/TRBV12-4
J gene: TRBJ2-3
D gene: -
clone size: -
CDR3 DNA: TGTGCCAGCAGTTTGTGGTTGCGGGGTGAGGGCACAGATACGCAGTATTTT
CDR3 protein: CASSLWLRGEGTDTQYF

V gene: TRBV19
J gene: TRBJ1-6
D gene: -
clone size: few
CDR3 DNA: TGTGCCAGTAGGGTACAGCAAAGTAATAATTCACCCCTCCACTTT
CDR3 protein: CASRVQQSNNSPLHF

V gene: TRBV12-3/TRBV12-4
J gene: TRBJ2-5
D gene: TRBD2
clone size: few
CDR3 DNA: TGTGCCAGCAGCACCATCCCGGGACTAGGTGGCCCGGAGACCCAGTACTTC
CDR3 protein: CASSTIPGLGGPETQYF

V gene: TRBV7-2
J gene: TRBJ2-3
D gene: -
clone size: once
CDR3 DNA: TGTGCCAGCAGCAAAGGGAGCACAGATACGCAGTATTTT
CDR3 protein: CASSKGSTDTQYF

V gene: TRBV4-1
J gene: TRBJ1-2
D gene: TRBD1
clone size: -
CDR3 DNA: TGCGCCAGCAGCAAAGGACAGGGGATAAGTGGCTACACCTTC
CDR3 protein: CASSKGQGISGYTF

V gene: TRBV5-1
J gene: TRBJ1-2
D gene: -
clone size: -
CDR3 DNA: TGCGCCAGCAGCCTATCAGCGTGGCGTTCTCTGGGCTATGGCTACACCTTC
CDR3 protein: CASSLSAWRSLGYGYTF

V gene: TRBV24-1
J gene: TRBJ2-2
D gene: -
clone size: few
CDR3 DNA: TGTGCCACCAGTGAGGGCAGCTCCTTGAACACCGGGGAGCTGTTTTTT
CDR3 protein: CATSEGSSLNTGELFF

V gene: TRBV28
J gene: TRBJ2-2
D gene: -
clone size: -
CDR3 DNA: TGTGCCAGCAGTAATCACCGCACCGGGGAGCTGTTTTTT
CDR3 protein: CASSNHRTGELFF